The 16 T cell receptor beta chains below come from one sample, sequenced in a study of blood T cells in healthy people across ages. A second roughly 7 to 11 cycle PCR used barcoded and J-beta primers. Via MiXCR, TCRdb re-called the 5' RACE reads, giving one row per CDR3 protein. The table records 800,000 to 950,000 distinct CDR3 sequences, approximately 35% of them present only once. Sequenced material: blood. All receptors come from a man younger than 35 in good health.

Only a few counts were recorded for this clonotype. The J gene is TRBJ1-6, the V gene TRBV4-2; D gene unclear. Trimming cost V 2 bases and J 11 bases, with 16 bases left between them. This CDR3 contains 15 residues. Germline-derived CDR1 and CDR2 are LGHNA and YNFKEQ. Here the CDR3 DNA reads TGTGCCAGCAGCCAATCGCGACAATCGTTTGCACCCCTCCACTTT. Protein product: CASSQSRQSFAPLHF.

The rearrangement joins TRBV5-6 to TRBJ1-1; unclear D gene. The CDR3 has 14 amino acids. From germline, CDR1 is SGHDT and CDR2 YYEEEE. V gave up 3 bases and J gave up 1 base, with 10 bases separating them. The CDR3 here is CASSSDNRNTEAFF. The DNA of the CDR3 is TGTGCCAGCAGCTCAGATAACAGGAACACTGAAGCTTTCTTT.

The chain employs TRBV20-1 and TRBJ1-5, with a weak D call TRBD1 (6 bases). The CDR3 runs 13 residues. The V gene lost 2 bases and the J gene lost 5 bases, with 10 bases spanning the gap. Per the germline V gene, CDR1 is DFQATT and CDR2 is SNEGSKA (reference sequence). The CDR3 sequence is CSARSQGYQPQHF. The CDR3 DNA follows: TGCAGTGCTAGAAGCCAGGGGTATCAGCCCCAGCATTTT.

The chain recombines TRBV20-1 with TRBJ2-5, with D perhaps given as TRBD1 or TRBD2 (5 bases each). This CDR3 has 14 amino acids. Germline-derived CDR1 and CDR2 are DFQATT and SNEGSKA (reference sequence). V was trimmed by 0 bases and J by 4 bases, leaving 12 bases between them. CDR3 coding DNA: TGCAGTGCTAGAGATCGGGTAGGGACAGAGACCCAGTACTTC. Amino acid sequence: CSARDRVGTETQYF.

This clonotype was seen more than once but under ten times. This CDR3 reads CSAKRGRGGVEQYF. CDR3 bases: TGCAGTGCTAAACGGGGCAGGGGAGGTGTCGAGCAGTACTTC. This sequence joins TRBV20-1 and TRBJ2-7; D may match TRBD1 or TRBD2 (6 bases each). Germline CDR1 is DFQATT and CDR2 is SNEGSKA (reference sequence). The CDR3 has 14 residues. Trimming pared 4 bases from V and 6 bases from J, leaving 19 bases between.

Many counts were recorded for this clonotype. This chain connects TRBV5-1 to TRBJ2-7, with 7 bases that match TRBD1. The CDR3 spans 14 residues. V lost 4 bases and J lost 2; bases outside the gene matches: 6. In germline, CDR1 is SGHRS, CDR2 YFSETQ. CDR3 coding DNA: TGCGCCAGCAGCACGGGACAGACTACCTACGAGCAGTACTTC. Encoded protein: CASSTGQTTYEQYF. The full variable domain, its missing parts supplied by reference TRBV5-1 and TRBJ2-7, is KAGVTQTPRYLIKTRGQQVTLSCSPISGHRSVSWYQQTPGQGLQFLFEYFSETQRNKGNFPGRFSGRQFSNSRSEMNVSTLELGDSALYLCASSTGQTTYEQYFGPGTRLTVT.

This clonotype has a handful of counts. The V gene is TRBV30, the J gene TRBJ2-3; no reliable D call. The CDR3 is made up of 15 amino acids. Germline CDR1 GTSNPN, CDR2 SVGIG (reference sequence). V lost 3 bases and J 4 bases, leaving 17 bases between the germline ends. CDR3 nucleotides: TGTGCCTGGAGGAGAGAACTAAACAGTGCAGATACGCAGTATTTT. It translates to CAWRRELNSADTQYF.

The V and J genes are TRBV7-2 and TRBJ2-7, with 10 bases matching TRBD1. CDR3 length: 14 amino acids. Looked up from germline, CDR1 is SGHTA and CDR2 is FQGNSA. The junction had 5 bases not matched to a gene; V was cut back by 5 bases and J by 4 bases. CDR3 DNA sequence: TGTACCAGCAGCCCAAGGGACAGGGGTTACGAGCAGTACTTC. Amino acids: CTSSPRDRGYEQYF.

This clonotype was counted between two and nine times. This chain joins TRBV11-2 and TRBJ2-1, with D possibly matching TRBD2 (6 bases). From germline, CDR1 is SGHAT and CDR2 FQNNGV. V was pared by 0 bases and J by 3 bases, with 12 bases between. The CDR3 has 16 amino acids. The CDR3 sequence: CASSLDVTGDYNEQFF. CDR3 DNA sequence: TGTGCCAGCAGCTTAGATGTAACGGGGGACTACAATGAGCAGTTCTTC.

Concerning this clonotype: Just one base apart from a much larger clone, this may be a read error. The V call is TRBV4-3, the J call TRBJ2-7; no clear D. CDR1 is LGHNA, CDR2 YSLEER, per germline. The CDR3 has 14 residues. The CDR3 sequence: CTSSQGSSGDEQYF. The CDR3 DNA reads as TGCACCAGCAGCCAAGGGTCCTCTGGGGACGAGCAGTACTTC.

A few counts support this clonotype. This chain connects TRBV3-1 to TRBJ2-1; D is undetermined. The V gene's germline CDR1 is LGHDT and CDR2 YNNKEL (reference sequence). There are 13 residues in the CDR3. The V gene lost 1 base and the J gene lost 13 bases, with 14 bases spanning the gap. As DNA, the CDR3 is TGTGCCAGCAGCCAAGGCTTGCAAGAGACCCAGTTCTTC. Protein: CASSQGLQETQFF.

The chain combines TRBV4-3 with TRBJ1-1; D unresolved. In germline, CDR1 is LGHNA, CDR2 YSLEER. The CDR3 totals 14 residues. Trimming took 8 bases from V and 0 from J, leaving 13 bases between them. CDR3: CASGVAVMNTEAFF. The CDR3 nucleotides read TGCGCCAGCGGCGTAGCAGTTATGAACACTGAAGCTTTCTTT.

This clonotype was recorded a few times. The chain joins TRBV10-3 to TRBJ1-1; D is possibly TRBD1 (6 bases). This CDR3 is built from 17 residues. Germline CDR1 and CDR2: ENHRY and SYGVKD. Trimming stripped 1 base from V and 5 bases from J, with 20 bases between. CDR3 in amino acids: CAISEFDPRQVDTEAFF. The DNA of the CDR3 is TGTGCCATCAGTGAGTTTGACCCGAGACAGGTTGATACTGAAGCTTTCTTT.

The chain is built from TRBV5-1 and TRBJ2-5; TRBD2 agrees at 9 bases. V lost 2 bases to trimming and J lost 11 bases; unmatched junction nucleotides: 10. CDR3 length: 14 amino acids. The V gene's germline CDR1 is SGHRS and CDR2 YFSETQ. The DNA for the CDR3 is TGCGCCAGCAGCTTTGGCGGGAGGGCCGAAGAGCAGTACTTC. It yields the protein CASSFGGRAEEQYF.

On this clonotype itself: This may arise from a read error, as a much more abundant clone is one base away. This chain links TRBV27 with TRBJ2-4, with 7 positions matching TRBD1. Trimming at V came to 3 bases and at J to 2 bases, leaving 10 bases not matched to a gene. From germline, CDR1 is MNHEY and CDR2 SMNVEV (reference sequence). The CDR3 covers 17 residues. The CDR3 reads CASSFTKGQSTKNIQYF. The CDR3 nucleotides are TGTGCCAGCAGTTTCACTAAGGGACAGAGTACCAAAAACATTCAGTACTTC.

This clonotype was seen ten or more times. The CDR3 region is CSATTWENMADTQYF. CDR3 bases: TGCAGTGCTACTACCTGGGAGAATATGGCAGATACGCAGTATTTT. The chain employs TRBV20-1 and TRBJ2-3, with a tentative D call TRBD2 (5 bases). This CDR3 contains 15 residues. V was clipped by 4 bases and J by 4 bases, with 18 bases between them. Germline V gene lookup returns CDR1 DFQATT and CDR2 SNEGSKA (reference sequence).